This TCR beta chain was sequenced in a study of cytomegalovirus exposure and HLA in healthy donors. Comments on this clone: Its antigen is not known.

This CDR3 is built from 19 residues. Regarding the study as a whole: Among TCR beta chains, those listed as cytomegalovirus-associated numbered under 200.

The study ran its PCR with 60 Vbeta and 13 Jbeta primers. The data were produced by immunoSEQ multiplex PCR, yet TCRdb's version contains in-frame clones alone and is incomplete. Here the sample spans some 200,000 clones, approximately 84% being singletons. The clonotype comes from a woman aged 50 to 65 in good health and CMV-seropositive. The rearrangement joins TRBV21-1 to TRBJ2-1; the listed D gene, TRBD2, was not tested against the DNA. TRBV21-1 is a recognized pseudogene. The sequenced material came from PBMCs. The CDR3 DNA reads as TGTGCCAGCAGCAGGGAGGAGGGGGTCGGACTAGCGGTATACAATGAGCAGTTCTTC. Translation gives CASSREEGVGLAVYNEQFF.